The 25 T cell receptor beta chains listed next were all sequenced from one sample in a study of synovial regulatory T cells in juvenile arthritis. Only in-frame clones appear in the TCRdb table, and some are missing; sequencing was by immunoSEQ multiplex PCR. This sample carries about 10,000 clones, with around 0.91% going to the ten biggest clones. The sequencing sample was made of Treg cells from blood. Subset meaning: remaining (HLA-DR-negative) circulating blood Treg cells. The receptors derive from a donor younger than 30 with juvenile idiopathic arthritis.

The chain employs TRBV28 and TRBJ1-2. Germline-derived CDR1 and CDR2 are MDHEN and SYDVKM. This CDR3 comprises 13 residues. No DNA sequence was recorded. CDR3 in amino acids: CASREDPNYGYTF.

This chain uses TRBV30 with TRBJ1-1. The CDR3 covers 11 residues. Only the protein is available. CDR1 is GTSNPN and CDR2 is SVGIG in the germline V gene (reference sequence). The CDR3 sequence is CAWSVGWLAFF.

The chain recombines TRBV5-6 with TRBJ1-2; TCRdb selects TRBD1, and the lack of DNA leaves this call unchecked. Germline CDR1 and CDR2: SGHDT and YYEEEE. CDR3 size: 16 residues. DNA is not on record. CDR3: CASSRGQGLTHYGYTF.

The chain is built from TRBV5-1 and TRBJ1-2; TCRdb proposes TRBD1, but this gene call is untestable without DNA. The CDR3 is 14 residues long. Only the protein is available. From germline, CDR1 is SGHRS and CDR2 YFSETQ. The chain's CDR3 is CASSWLGGNYGYTF.

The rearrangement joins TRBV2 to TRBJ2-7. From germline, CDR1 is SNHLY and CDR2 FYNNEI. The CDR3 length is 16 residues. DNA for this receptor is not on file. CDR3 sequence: CASSEITPLQLHEQYF. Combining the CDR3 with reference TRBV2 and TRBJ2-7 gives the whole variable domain EPEVTQTPSHQVTQMGQEVILRCVPISNHLYFYWYRQILGQKVEFLVSFYNNEISEKSEIFDDQFSVERPDGSNFTLKIRSTKLEDSAMYFCASSEITPLQLHEQYFGPGTRLTVT.

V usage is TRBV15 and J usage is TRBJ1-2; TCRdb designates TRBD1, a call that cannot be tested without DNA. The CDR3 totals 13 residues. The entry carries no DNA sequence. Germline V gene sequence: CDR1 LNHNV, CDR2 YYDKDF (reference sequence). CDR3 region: CATAQGRGYGYTF.

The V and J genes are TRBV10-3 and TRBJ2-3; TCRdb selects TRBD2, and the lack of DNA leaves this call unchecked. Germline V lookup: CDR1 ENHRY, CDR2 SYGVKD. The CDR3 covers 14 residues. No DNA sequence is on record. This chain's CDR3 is CAISAAGALDTQYF.

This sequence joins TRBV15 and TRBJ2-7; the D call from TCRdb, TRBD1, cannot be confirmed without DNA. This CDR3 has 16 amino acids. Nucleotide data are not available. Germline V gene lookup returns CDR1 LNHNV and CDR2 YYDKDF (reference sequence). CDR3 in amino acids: CATSAQGGGPGYEQYF.

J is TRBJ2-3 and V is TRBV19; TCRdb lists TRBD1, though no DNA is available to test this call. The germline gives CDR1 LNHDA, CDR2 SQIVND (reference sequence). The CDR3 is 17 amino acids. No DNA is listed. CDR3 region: CARQTPGQDRRTDTQYF. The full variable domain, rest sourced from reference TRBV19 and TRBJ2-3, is DGGITQSPKYLFRKEGQNVTLSCEQNLNHDAMYWYRQDPGQGLRLIYYSQIVNDFQKGDIAEGYSVSREKKESFPLTVTSAQKNPTAFYLCARQTPGQDRRTDTQYFGPGTRLTVL.

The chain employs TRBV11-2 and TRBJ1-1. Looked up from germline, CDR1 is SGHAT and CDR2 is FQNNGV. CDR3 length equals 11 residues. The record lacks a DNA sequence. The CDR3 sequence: CASSLSPEAFF. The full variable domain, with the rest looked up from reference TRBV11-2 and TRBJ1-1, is EAGVAQSPRYKIIEKRQSVAFWCNPISGHATLYWYQQILGQGPKLLIQFQNNGVVDDSQLPKDRFSAERLKGVDSTLKIQPAKLEDSAVYLCASSLSPEAFFGQGTRLTVV.

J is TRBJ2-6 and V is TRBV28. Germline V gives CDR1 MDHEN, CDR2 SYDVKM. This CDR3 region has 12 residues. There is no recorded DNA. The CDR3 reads CASSQLSNVLTF.

CDR3 sequence reads: CASSLRPSGGYEQYF. The V and J genes are TRBV5-4 and TRBJ2-7; TCRdb selects TRBD2, and the lack of DNA leaves this call unchecked. The germline V gene encodes CDR1 SGHNT and CDR2 YYREEE (reference sequence). CDR3 length: 15 amino acids. Nucleotide data are not available.

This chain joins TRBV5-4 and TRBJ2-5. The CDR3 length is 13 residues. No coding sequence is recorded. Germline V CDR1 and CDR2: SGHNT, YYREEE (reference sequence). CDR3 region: CASSLGPAKTQYF.

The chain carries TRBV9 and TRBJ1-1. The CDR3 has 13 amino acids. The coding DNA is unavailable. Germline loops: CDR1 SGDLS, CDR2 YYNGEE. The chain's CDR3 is CASSVGENTEAFF.

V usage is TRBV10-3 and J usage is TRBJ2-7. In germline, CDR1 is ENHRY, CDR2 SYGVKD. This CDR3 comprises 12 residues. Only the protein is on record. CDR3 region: CAIRPAKYEQYF.

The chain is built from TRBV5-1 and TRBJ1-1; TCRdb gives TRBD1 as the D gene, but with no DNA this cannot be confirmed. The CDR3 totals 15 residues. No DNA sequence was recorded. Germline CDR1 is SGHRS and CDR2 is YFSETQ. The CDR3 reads CASSIRGTLNTEAFF. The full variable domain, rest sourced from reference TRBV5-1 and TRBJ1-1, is KAGVTQTPRYLIKTRGQQVTLSCSPISGHRSVSWYQQTPGQGLQFLFEYFSETQRNKGNFPGRFSGRQFSNSRSEMNVSTLELGDSALYLCASSIRGTLNTEAFFGQGTRLTVV.

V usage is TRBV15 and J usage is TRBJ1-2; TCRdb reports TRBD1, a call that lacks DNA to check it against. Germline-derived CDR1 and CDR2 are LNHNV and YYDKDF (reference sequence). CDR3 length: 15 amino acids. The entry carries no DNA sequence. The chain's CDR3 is CATSSRPTGGYGYTF.

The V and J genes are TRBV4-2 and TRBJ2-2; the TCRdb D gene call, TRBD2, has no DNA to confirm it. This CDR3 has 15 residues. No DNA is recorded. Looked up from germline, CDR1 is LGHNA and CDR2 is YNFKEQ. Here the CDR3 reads CASSQVGGAAGELFF.

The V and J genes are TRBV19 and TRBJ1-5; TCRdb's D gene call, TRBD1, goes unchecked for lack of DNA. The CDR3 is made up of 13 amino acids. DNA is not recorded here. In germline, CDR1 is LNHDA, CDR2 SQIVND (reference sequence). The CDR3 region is CASSMGMGQPQHF. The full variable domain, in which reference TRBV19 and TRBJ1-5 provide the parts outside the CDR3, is DGGITQSPKYLFRKEGQNVTLSCEQNLNHDAMYWYRQDPGQGLRLIYYSQIVNDFQKGDIAEGYSVSREKKESFPLTVTSAQKNPTAFYLCASSMGMGQPQHFGDGTRLSIL.

CDR3: CASSHLGAQPQHF. This chain connects TRBV4-3 to TRBJ1-5; the D call of TRBD1 rests on TCRdb alone, since no DNA is present to check it. The CDR3 covers 13 residues. The protein alone is recorded here. CDR1 and CDR2 (germline): LGHNA, YSLEER.

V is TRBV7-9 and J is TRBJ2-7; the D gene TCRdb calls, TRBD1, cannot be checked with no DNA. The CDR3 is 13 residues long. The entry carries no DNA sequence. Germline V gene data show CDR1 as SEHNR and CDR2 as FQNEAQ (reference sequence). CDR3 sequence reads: CASSRDSSYEQYF. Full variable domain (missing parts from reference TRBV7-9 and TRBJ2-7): DTGVSQNPRHKITKRGQNVTFRCDPISEHNRLYWYRQTLGQGPEFLTYFQNEAQLEKSRLLSDRFSAERPKGSFSTLEIQRTEQGDSAMYLCASSRDSSYEQYFGPGTRLTVT.

CDR3 in amino acids: CASSLDFYRGTTNEKLFF. The genes are TRBV5-1 and TRBJ1-4; absent DNA, TCRdb's TRBD1 call cannot be checked. Germline loops: CDR1 SGHRS, CDR2 YFSETQ. The CDR3 loop spans 18 amino acids. The record lacks a DNA sequence.

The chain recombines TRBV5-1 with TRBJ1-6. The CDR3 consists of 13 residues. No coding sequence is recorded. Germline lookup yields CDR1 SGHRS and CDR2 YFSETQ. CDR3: CASSSGNNSPLHF.

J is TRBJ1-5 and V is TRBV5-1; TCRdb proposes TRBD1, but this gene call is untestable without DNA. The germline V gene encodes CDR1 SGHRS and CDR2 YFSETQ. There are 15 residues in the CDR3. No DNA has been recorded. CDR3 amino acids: CASSLGDTANQPQHF.

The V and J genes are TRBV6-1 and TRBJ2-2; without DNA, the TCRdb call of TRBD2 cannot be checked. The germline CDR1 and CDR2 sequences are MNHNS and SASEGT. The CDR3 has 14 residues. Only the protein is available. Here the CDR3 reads CASSERTATGELFF.